The 15 T cell receptor beta chains presented below share a single source sample, sequenced in a study of cytomegalovirus exposure and HLA in healthy donors. Amplification used 60 Vbeta primers and 13 Jbeta primers. Some clones are missing from TCRdb's copy, which holds only in-frame ones; the method was immunoSEQ multiplex PCR. This sample's table reports about 160,000 clones. Specimen: PBMCs. All receptors come from a man aged 30-40 years in good health and CMV-seronegative.

CDR3 sequence reads: CASSDPSSGETQYF. The CDR3 coding sequence is TGTGCCAGCAGCGACCCCAGTTCGGGAGAGACCCAGTACTTC. The rearrangement joins TRBV9 to TRBJ2-5; D uncertain. V lost 3 bases to trimming and J lost 4 bases, with 13 bases between them. The germline V gene has CDR1 SGDLS and CDR2 YYNGEE. The CDR3 sequence is 14 residues long. Full variable domain (outside the CDR3, taken from reference TRBV9 and TRBJ2-5): DSGVTQTPKHLITATGQRVTLRCSPRSGDLSVYWYQQSLDQGLQFLIQYYNGEERAKGNILERFSAQQFPDLHSELNLSSLELGDSALYFCASSDPSSGETQYFGPGTRLLVL.

V gene TRBV2 combines with J gene TRBJ2-5; D is ambiguous. TRBJ2-7 matches the DNA end more closely, so the J call is doubtful. CDR3 length equals 12 residues. Germline V CDR1 and CDR2: SNHLY, FYNNEI. CDR3 in DNA: TGTGCCAGCAAATTCGACTTCTACGAGCAGTACTTC. Translating gives CASKFDFYEQYF.

This sequence joins TRBV15 and TRBJ2-7; 8 nucleotides line up with TRBD2. Germline V gives CDR1 LNHNV, CDR2 YYDKDF (reference sequence). Germline trimming cut 0 bases from V and 6 bases from J; bases unmatched to any gene: 7. The length of the CDR3 is 15 residues. In nucleotides, the CDR3 is TGTGCCACCAGCAGAGAATCGATAGCGGGATTCGAGCAGTACTTC. Residues: CATSRESIAGFEQYF.

Here the CDR3 DNA reads TGTGCCAGCACTCGACAGTTAATCTATGGCTACACCTTC. This sequence encodes CASTRQLIYGYTF. This chain joins TRBV2 and TRBJ1-2; D is possibly TRBD1 (5 bases). Trimming stripped 7 bases from V and 4 bases from J, with 13 bases between. The CDR3 spans 13 residues. Germline assignment: CDR1 SNHLY and CDR2 FYNNEI.

This chain connects TRBV25-1 to TRBJ2-1; TRBD2 is a possible D gene (5 bases). The germline V gene has CDR1 MGHDK and CDR2 SYGVNS. The CDR3 length is 15 residues. V was pared by 8 bases and J by 6 bases, with 20 bases between. CDR3 nucleotides: TGTGCCAGCGCCGATGCGGAGAGGGAGTCCAATGAGCAGTTCTTC. Translation: CASADAERESNEQFF.

The chain is built from TRBV11-3 and TRBJ2-5, with 7 positions matching TRBD2. Germline V gene data show CDR1 as SGHNT and CDR2 as YENEEA. The CDR3 extends over 15 amino acids. J was trimmed by 5 bases and V by 3 bases; bases with no gene match: 9. The CDR3 nucleotides are TGTGCCAGCAGCTTTAGGTGGCAGGGAGGGGAGACCCAGTACTTC. Translated, it gives CASSFRWQGGETQYF.

The rearrangement uses TRBV5-4 and TRBJ1-5; D not resolved. The CDR3 loop spans 14 amino acids. Germline CDR1 is SGHNT and CDR2 is YYREEE (reference sequence). V gave up 0 bases and J gave up 3 bases, with 7 bases separating them. The CDR3 loop is CASSLEGDNQPQHF. For the CDR3, the DNA is TGTGCCAGCAGCTTGGAAGGAGACAATCAGCCCCAGCATTTT.

The V call is TRBV28, the J call TRBJ1-1, with 7 bases aligning to TRBD1. V lost 6 bases to trimming and J lost 5 bases; unmatched junction nucleotides: 12. This CDR3 is built from 15 residues. Germline CDR1 MDHEN, CDR2 SYDVKM. As DNA, the CDR3 is TGTGCCAGCAGCTATAATCCAGGGGGACAAACTGAAGCTTTCTTT. Amino acid sequence: CASSYNPGGQTEAFF.

CDR3 sequence reads: CASSTSGTAKQETQYF. The CDR3 DNA is TGTGCCAGTAGTACCTCCGGGACAGCGAAACAAGAGACCCAGTACTTC. The J gene is TRBJ2-5, the V gene TRBV19; 7 bases agree with TRBD1. Germline assignment: CDR1 LNHDA and CDR2 SQIVND (reference sequence). CDR3 length: 16 residues. With 4 bases clipped from V and 2 bases from J, the junction kept 10 bases outside the gene matches.

This rearrangement joins TRBV6-1 to TRBJ2-7; 9 bases fit TRBD1. Germline CDR1 MNHNS, CDR2 SASEGT. This CDR3 spans 15 amino acids. Trimming removed 5 bases from V and 3 bases from J; junction bases left unmatched: 8. The chain's CDR3 is CASSPLTGGIYEQYF. The CDR3 region has the DNA TGTGCCAGCAGTCCTTTGACAGGGGGAATCTACGAGCAGTACTTC.

The rearrangement uses TRBV27 and TRBJ2-3; D possibly corresponds to TRBD1 (6 bases). V gave up 3 bases and J gave up 10 bases, with 14 bases separating them. The germline V gene encodes CDR1 MNHEY and CDR2 SMNVEV (reference sequence). The CDR3 totals 13 residues. The CDR3 sequence is CASSFGNRAPQYF. DNA of the CDR3: TGTGCCAGCAGTTTCGGAAACAGGGCCCCGCAGTATTTT.

The chain is built from TRBV28 and TRBJ2-7, with 7 bases lining up with TRBD1. The CDR3 loop spans 14 amino acids. Germline assignment: CDR1 MDHEN and CDR2 SYDVKM. Trimming at V came to 7 bases and at J to 3 bases, leaving 9 bases not matched to a gene. The CDR3 DNA follows: TGTGCCAGCACCCTTACAGGGGACCTCTACGAGCAGTACTTC. It specifies CASTLTGDLYEQYF.

V gene TRBV11-2 combines with J gene TRBJ2-3, with D possibly matching TRBD2 (5 bases). V lost 1 base, J lost 3 bases, and 11 bases lay in between. The CDR3 has 15 amino acids. Germline-derived CDR1 and CDR2 are SGHAT and FQNNGV. The CDR3 sequence: CASSLVGVGTDTQYF. CDR3 DNA: TGTGCCAGCAGCTTAGTGGGAGTTGGGACAGATACGCAGTATTTT.

V gene TRBV27 combines with J gene TRBJ2-7; no clear D gene. The germline CDR1 and CDR2 sequences are MNHEY and SMNVEV (reference sequence). Trimming removed 6 bases from V and 0 bases from J, with 18 bases in between. The CDR3 has 16 amino acids. The CDR3 DNA reads TGTGCCAGCAGCCGACTTCTCGAGCCGAGCTCCTACGAGCAGTACTTC. Translating gives CASSRLLEPSSYEQYF.

The V gene is TRBV5-1, the J gene TRBJ2-5; D is perhaps TRBD1 (6 bases). The J call is in doubt because the DNA end fits TRBJ2-7 better. Germline V CDR1 and CDR2: SGHRS, YFSETQ. The CDR3 sequence is 14 residues long. CDR3 DNA: TGCGCCAGCAGCTTGGGACAGGCAGACTACGAGCAGTACTTC. It yields the protein CASSLGQADYEQYF.